This T cell receptor (beta chain) was identified during a study of cytomegalovirus exposure and HLA in healthy donors. The primer mix had 60 Vbeta and 13 Jbeta primers. Some clones are missing from TCRdb's copy, which holds only in-frame ones; the method was immunoSEQ multiplex PCR. The sample lists 110,000 to 150,000 clones, 73% seen once, with around 1.4% in the top ten. The CDR3 sequence is 16 residues long. V lost 4 bases, J lost 1 base, and 14 bases lay in between. Germline CDR1 is SGHRS and CDR2 is YFSETQ. Source material: PBMCs. The TCR comes from a woman in her 40s in good health and CMV-seronegative. The V call is TRBV5-1, the J call TRBJ1-4, with D possibly TRBD1 on 5 matching bases. The CDR3 nucleotides are TGCGCCAGCAGCGAGGGTCGGAGGGGAACTAATGAAAAACTGTTTTTT. It specifies CASSEGRRGTNEKLFF.